This is a list of T cell receptor beta chains from one sample in a study of T cells after yellow fever vaccination. TCRdb used MiXCR to reprocess the 5' RACE reads, holding one entry per CDR3 protein. This table has approximately 260,000 distinct CDR3 sequences, approximately 5.2% appearing once. Sequences were derived from CD4+ T cells sorted from PBMCs, sampled on the day of the yellow fever booster vaccination. Receptors originate from a man between 18 and 29 years old who received the YFV17D yellow fever vaccine. Both conserved end residues are part of each CDR3. The order of the fields is J gene, CDR3 length, V gene, clone size, D gene, CDR3 DNA, CDR3 protein. D genes are given only for firm matches. Clone size is stated in some rows and not others, as once, few, many or a class when expanded.

TRBJ2-7 15 TRBV7-2 - - TGTGCCAGCAGCTTAGACGGCAGCCCCTCCTACGAGCAGTACTTC CASSLDGSPSYEQYF
TRBJ1-6 13 TRBV3-1 once - TGTGCCAGCAGCCAACACGATAATTCACCCCTCCACTTT CASSQHDNSPLHF
TRBJ2-5 17 TRBV28 few - TGTGCCAGCATTGACGCTCGTCTGGGCAGGGGAGGGGAGACCCAGTACTTC CASIDARLGRGGETQYF
TRBJ2-1 14 TRBV7-3 - TRBD1 TGTGCCAGCAGCCCACAGGGGGCGGGGGATGAGCAGTTCTTC CASSPQGAGDEQFF
TRBJ2-4 13 TRBV2 many TRBD2 TGTGCCAGCCGGGGGGGTGCCAAAAACATTCAGTACTTC CASRGGAKNIQYF
TRBJ2-5 13 TRBV7-2 few - TGTGCCAGCAACCTGGGGGGCCCAGAGACCCAGTACTTC CASNLGGPETQYF
TRBJ2-2 15 TRBV6-2/TRBV6-3 - TRBD2 TGTGCCAGCACCACGGGGGGGGCTGGCACCGGGGAGCTGTTTTTT CASTTGGAGTGELFF
TRBJ1-5 15 TRBV4-2 few - TGTGCCAGCAGCCGGGGGCAGGAGAGCAATCAGCCCCAGCATTTT CASSRGQESNQPQHF
TRBJ1-1 13 TRBV7-2 - - TGTGCCAGCAGCTTAGCGCAAGACAACAAAGCTTTCTTT CASSLAQDNKAFF
TRBJ2-5 15 TRBV5-1 - - TGCGCCAGCAGCCTTGGGGGGGCCAGCCAAGAGACCCAGTACTTC CASSLGGASQETQYF
TRBJ2-1 13 TRBV12-3/TRBV12-4 few - TGTGCCAGCAGTTTATTACAGCACAATGAGCAGTTCTTC CASSLLQHNEQFF
TRBJ1-6 14 TRBV5-1 few - TGCGCCAGCAGCTTTACAGTAAGCAATTCACCCCTCCACTTT CASSFTVSNSPLHF
TRBJ1-5 15 TRBV4-1 - - TGCGCCAGCAGCCGAGCGGACACCCGGGATCAGCCCCAGCATTTT CASSRADTRDQPQHF
TRBJ1-2 15 TRBV10-3 many TRBD1 TGTGCCATCAGTGAGACAGGGGCCTTAAACTATGGCTACACCTTC CAISETGALNYGYTF
TRBJ1-1 11 TRBV29-1 many - TGCAGCGTTGAACAGGCTCCTGAAGCTTTCTTT CSVEQAPEAFF
TRBJ2-4 14 TRBV5-6 - - TGTGCCAGCTGGGCGGGGACAGTGAAAAACATTCAGTACTTC CASWAGTVKNIQYF
TRBJ2-5 16 TRBV5-1 few - TGCGCCAGCAGCTATGCAGGGGCCCCCGACCGAGAGACCCAGTACTTC CASSYAGAPDRETQYF
TRBJ2-2 16 TRBV11-2 many TRBD1 TGTGCCAGCAGCTCGAGGGGGCTGTCGAACACCGGGGAGCTGTTTTTT CASSSRGLSNTGELFF
TRBJ2-5 14 TRBV4-1 - TRBD2 TGCGCCAGCAGCCACCGGGGGGGGGAACAGACCCAGTACTTC CASSHRGGEQTQYF
TRBJ1-2 14 TRBV3-1 - - TGTGCCAGCAGCCAAGAGTTGAATCGACGGGGCTACACCTTC CASSQELNRRGYTF
TRBJ2-1 15 TRBV4-3 many - TGCGCCAGCAGCCAAGGGGCAGGGGTCTACAATGAGCAGTTCTTC CASSQGAGVYNEQFF
TRBJ2-1 16 TRBV3-1 many TRBD1 TGTGCCAGCAGCCTAACGGGACAGGCCTCCTACAATGAGCAGTTCTTC CASSLTGQASYNEQFF
TRBJ2-7 13 TRBV10-2 few - TGCGCCAGCAGCAAAAGGGACTTCTACGAGCAGTACTTC CASSKRDFYEQYF
TRBJ1-2 15 TRBV5-4 few TRBD1 TGTGCCAGCAGGCAATACAGGGGTTGGAATTATGGCTACACCTTC CASRQYRGWNYGYTF
TRBJ2-3 16 TRBV11-2 few - TGTGCCAGCAGCTTAGGTTGGGCCCAGGAGAGGGATACGCAGTATTTT CASSLGWAQERDTQYF
TRBJ2-7 14 TRBV7-8 - TRBD1 TGTGCCAGCAGCTTAGAAGGGACAGCCTGGGAGCAGTACTTC CASSLEGTAWEQYF
TRBJ1-2 14 TRBV5-1 few TRBD1 TGCGCCAGCAGTTTAGACAGGGGGATCAATGGCTACACCTTC CASSLDRGINGYTF
TRBJ2-7 14 TRBV20-1 many TRBD1 TGCAGCGTTATGCGACAGGGGGTCTCCTACGAGCAGTACTTC CSVMRQGVSYEQYF
TRBJ2-2 15 TRBV5-1 - TRBD1 TGCGCCAGCAGCTCGGCGACAGGGGAGGTCGGGGAGCTGTTTTTT CASSSATGEVGELFF
TRBJ1-1 15 TRBV7-2 - - TGTGCCAGCAGCTTAGCGGGTCAGGGGAAGACTGAAGCTTTCTTT CASSLAGQGKTEAFF
TRBJ2-2 12 TRBV6-1 many - TGTGCCAGCAGTGTGGGGTCCGGGGAGCTGTTTTTT CASSVGSGELFF
TRBJ1-1 13 TRBV20-1 - TRBD1 TGCAGTGCCCTATCCCCTGGACAGGGTAATCCTTTCTTT CSALSPGQGNPFF
TRBJ2-1 14 TRBV5-1 few TRBD2 TGCGCCAGCAGCCCGGGACTAGTTTTCAATGAGCAGTTCTTC CASSPGLVFNEQFF
TRBJ1-4 14 TRBV20-1 - - TGCAGTGCTAGAGATAACGCCGGGGACGAAAAACTGTTTTTT CSARDNAGDEKLFF
TRBJ2-1 15 TRBV7-2 - - TGTGCCAGCAGCACCCTAGGGGACCCCTACAATGAGCAGTTCTTC CASSTLGDPYNEQFF
TRBJ2-1 15 TRBV27 - TRBD2 TGTGCCAGCAGGCGTCCGGGACTATCCTACAATGAGCAGTTCTTC CASRRPGLSYNEQFF
TRBJ2-5 15 TRBV6-6 few TRBD1 TGTGCCAGCAGACGCGACAGGGTCGGCCAAGAGACCCAGTACTTC CASRRDRVGQETQYF